Below, one T cell receptor beta chain is given with its context. This entry comes from a study of blood T cell repertoires in COVID-19. Overall study context: The United States, Italy and Spain provided the acute and convalescent COVID-19 samples. T cells, B-cell-depleted T cells, or PBMCs provided the cDNA or gDNA that served as material.

This CDR3 region has 16 residues. Germline CDR1 reads LNHDA; CDR2 reads SQIVND (reference sequence). The germline V and J ends were trimmed by 7 bases and 3 bases, with 18 bases remaining between them. Method: immunoSEQ multiplex PCR; TCRdb's copy keeps in-frame clones and lacks some. The sample includes 250,000 to 350,000 clones, more than 85% of them seen just once. Sample: peripheral blood. This clonotype originated in a man aged 25-40 years with acute or convalescent COVID-19. The J gene is TRBJ2-2, the V gene TRBV19, with D possibly TRBD2 on 7 matching bases. For the CDR3, the DNA is TGTGCCAGTACACGCGCGGGGGCTAAGCACACCGGGGAGCTGTTTTTT. It specifies CASTRAGAKHTGELFF.